Included here is one T cell receptor (beta chain) sequence, with context. Its antigen is undetermined. The data originate from a study of OX40 agonist ivuxolimab in advanced cancers. Regarding the study as a whole: Blood T cells, both CD4+ and CD8+, expanded clonally by week 6 at 0.1 to 3.0 mg/kg. Compared with CD4+, CD8+ T cells on average had more expanded clones.

Germline assignment: CDR1 SGHDT and CDR2 YYEEEE. V shed 1 base and J shed 6 bases, with 17 bases lying between them. The CDR3 covers 16 residues. The protocol was immunoSEQ multiplex PCR, while the TCRdb copy is restricted to in-frame clones and leaves out a portion. Of some 70,000 clones detected, around 83% appear once; the ten largest clones hold over 2%. The clonotype originates from an adult with an advanced solid tumor such as melanoma, head and neck, liver or kidney cancer. The chain links TRBV5-6 to TRBJ2-4, with D possibly TRBD1 on 6 matching bases. Sequenced material: CD4+ or CD8+ T cells sorted from blood, taken in a trial of the OX40 agonist ivuxolimab. The CDR3 loop is CASSLFQGTQSNIQYF. In DNA, the CDR3 is TGTGCCAGCAGCTTGTTTCAGGGGACCCAATCAAACATTCAGTACTTC.